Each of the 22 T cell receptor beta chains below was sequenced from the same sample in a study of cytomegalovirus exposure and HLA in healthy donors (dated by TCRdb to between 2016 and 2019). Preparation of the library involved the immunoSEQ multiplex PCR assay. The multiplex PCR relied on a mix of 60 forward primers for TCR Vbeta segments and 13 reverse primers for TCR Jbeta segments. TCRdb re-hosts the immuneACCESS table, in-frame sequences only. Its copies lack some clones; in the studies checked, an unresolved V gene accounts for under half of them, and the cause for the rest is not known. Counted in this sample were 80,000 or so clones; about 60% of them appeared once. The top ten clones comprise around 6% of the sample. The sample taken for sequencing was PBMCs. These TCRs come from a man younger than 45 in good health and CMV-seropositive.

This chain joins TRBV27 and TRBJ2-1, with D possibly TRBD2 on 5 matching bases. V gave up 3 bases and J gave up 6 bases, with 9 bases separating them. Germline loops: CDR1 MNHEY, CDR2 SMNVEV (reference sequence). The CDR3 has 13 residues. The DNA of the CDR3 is TGTGCCAGCAGTTTCGGACTGAGCAATGAGCAGTTCTTC. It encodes CASSFGLSNEQFF.

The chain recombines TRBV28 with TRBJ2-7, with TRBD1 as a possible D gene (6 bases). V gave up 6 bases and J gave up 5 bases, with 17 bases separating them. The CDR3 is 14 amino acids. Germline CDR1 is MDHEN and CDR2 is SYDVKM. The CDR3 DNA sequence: TGTGCCAGCAGCCAAACCGGACAGCTCCACGAGCAGTACTTC. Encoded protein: CASSQTGQLHEQYF.

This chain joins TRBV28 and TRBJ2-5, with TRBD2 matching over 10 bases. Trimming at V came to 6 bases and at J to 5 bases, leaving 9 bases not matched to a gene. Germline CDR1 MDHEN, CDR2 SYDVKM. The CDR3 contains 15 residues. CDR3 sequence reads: CASSLIAGGMETQYF. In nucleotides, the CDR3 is TGTGCCAGCAGCTTAATAGCGGGGGGAATGGAGACCCAGTACTTC. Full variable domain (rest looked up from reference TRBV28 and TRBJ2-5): DVKVTQSSRYLVKRTGEKVFLECVQDMDHENMFWYRQDPGLGLRLIYFSYDVKMKEKGDIPEGYSVSREKKERFSLILESASTNQTSMYLCASSLIAGGMETQYFGPGTRLLVL.

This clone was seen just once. CDR3 region: CASSLDTDNYGYTF. CDR3 bases: TGTGCCAGCAGCTTGGATACAGATAACTATGGCTACACCTTC. J is TRBJ1-2 and V is TRBV5-6; D gene unclear. The CDR3 is 14 residues long. Deletions cut 0 bases from V and 1 base from J, with 7 bases between. The germline V gene encodes CDR1 SGHDT and CDR2 YYEEEE.

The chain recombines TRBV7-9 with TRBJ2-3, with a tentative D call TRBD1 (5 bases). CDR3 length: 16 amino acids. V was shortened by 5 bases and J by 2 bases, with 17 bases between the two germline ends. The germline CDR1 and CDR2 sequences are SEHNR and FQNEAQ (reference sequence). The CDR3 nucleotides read TGTGCCAGCAGCCCGTACAAGGGGAACCCCACAGATACGCAGTATTTT. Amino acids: CASSPYKGNPTDTQYF.

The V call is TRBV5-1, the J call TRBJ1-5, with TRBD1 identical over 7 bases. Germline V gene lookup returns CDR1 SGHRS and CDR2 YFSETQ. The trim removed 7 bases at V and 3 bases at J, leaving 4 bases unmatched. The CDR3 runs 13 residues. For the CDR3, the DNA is TGCGCCAGCCGGGACAGACCCAATCAGCCCCAGCATTTT. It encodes CASRDRPNQPQHF.

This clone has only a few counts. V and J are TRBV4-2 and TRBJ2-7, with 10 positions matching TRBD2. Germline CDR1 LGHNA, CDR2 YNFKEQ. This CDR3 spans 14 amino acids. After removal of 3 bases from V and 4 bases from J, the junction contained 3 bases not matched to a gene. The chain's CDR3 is CASSHEREGYEQYF. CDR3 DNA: TGTGCCAGCAGCCATGAGCGGGAGGGTTACGAGCAGTACTTC.

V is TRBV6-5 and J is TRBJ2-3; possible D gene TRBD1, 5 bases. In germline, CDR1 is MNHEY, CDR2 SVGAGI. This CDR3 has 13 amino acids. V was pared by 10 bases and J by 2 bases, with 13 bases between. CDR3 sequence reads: CATGRVTTDTQYF. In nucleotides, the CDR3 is TGTGCCACGGGCAGGGTCACCACAGATACGCAGTATTTT.

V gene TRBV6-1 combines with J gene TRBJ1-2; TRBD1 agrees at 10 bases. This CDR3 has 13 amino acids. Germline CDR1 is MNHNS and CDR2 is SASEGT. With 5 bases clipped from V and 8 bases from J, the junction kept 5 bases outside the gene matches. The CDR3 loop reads CASSLEDRGGYTF. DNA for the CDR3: TGTGCCAGCAGTCTCGAGGACAGGGGGGGCTACACCTTC.

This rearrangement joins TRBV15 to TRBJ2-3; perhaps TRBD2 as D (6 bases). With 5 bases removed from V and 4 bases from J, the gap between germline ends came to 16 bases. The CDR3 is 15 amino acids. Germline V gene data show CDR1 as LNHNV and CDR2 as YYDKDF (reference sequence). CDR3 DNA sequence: TGTGCCACCAGCGGACACGTGACGGGGGCAGATACGCAGTATTTT. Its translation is CATSGHVTGADTQYF.

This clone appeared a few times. The CDR3 nucleotides read TGTGCCAGCAGCCCAGACACAGGAACGGCGCAGTACTTC. Translating gives CASSPDTGTAQYF. The chain recombines TRBV5-6 with TRBJ2-7; D might be TRBD1 (5 bases). Looked up from germline, CDR1 is SGHDT and CDR2 is YYEEEE. Trimming took 4 bases from V and 9 from J, leaving 17 bases between them. There are 13 residues in the CDR3. The complete variable domain, with remaining parts taken from reference TRBV5-6 and TRBJ2-7, reads DAGVTQSPTHLIKTRGQQVTLRCSPKSGHDTVSWYQQALGQGPQFIFQYYEEEERQRGNFPDRFSGHQFPNYSSELNVNALLLGDSALYLCASSPDTGTAQYFGPGTRLTVT.

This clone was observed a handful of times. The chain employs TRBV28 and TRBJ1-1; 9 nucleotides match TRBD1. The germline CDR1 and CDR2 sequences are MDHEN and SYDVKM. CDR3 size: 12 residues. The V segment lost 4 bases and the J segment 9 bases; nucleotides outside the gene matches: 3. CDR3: CASSSGTGKAFF. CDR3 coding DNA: TGTGCCAGCAGTTCGGGGACAGGGAAAGCTTTCTTT.

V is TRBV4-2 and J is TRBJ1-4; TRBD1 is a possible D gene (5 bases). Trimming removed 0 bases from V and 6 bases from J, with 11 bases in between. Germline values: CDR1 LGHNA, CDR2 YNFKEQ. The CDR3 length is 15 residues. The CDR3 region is CASSQDPGGDEKLFF. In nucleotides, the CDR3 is TGTGCCAGCAGCCAAGATCCGGGAGGGGATGAAAAACTGTTTTTT.

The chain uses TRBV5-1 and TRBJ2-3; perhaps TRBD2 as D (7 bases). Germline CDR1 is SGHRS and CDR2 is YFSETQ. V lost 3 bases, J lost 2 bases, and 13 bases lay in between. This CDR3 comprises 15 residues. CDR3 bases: TGCGCCAGCAGCTCCACCGGGGGGCCCACAGATACGCAGTATTTT. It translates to CASSSTGGPTDTQYF.

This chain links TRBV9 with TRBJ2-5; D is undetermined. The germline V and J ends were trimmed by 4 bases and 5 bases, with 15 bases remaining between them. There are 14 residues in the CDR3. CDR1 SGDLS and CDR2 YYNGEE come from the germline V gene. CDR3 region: CASSRDVGRETQYF. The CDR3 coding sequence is TGTGCCAGCAGCAGAGACGTGGGCAGGGAGACCCAGTACTTC.

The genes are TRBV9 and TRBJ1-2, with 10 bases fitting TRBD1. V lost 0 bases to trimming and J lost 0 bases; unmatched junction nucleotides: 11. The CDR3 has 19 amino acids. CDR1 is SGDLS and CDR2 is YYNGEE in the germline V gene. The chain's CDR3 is CASSVGTGGLRGSNYGYTF. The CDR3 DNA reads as TGTGCCAGCAGCGTAGGGACAGGGGGTCTCCGGGGGTCTAACTATGGCTACACCTTC.

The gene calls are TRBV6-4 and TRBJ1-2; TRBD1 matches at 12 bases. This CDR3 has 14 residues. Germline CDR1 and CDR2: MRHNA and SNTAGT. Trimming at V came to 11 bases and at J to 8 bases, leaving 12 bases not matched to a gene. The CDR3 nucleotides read TGTGCCGGCCCGGGACAGGGGGCCCATAGGGGCTACACCTTC. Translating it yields CAGPGQGAHRGYTF.

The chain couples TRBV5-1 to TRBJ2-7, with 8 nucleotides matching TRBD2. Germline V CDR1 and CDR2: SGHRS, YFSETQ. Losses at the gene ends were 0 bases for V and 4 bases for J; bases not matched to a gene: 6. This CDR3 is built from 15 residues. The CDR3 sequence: CASSLAGGRTYEQYF. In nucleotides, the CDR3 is TGCGCCAGCAGCTTGGCCGGCGGGAGGACGTACGAGCAGTACTTC. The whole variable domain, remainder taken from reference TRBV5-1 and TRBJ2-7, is KAGVTQTPRYLIKTRGQQVTLSCSPISGHRSVSWYQQTPGQGLQFLFEYFSETQRNKGNFPGRFSGRQFSNSRSEMNVSTLELGDSALYLCASSLAGGRTYEQYFGPGTRLTVT.

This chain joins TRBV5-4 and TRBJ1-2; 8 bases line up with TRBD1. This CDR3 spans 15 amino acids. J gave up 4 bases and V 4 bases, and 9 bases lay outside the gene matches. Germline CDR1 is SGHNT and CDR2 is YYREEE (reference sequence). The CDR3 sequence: CASSPFDRGRYGYTF. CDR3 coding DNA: TGTGCCAGCAGCCCCTTTGACAGGGGACGCTATGGCTACACCTTC.

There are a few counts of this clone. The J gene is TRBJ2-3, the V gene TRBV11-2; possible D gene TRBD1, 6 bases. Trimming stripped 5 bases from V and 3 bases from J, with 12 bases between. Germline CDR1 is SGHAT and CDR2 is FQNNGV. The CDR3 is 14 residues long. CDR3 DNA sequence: TGTGCCAGCAGCCAAGCAGGGGTGACAGATACGCAGTATTTT. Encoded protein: CASSQAGVTDTQYF. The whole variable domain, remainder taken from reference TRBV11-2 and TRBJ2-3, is EAGVAQSPRYKIIEKRQSVAFWCNPISGHATLYWYQQILGQGPKLLIQFQNNGVVDDSQLPKDRFSAERLKGVDSTLKIQPAKLEDSAVYLCASSQAGVTDTQYFGPGTRLTVL.

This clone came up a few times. In DNA, the CDR3 is TGCGCCAGCAGCCGGACAGGCTCCTACAATGAGCAGTTCTTC. This sequence encodes CASSRTGSYNEQFF. The rearrangement joins TRBV4-3 to TRBJ2-1; TRBD1 matches 7 bases. Germline-derived CDR1 and CDR2 are LGHNA and YSLEER. The trim removed 4 bases at V and 0 bases at J, leaving 0 bases unmatched. This CDR3 is built from 14 residues.

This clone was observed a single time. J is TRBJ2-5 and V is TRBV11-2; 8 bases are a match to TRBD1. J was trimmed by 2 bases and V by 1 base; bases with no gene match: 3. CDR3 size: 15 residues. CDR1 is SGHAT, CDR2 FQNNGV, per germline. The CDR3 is CASSLGQGTQETQYF. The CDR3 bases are TGTGCCAGCAGCTTAGGACAGGGGACACAAGAGACCCAGTACTTC.